The T cell receptor beta chain under discussion was sequenced for a study of T cells in Graves' hyperthyroidism and ophthalmopathy. Study overall: It was at initial diagnosis, before any treatment, that peripheral blood was collected.

Study-wide points: Most thyroid-expanded clonotypes above 0.001 were also found in blood.

The study included ophthalmopathy patients with Clinical Activity Score at least 3, NOSPECS grade at least 4 and duration under 3 months. A note on this clonotype: As yet, its antigen is unknown.

The CDR3 has 9 amino acids. Germline V gives CDR1 SGHTS, CDR2 YDEGEE. Trimming removed 4 bases from V and 12 bases from J, with 5 bases in between. The investigators amplified TCR beta CDR3 regions from RNA transcripts. The TCR CDR3 first-round RT-PCR relied on the HTBI primer set. One entry per CDR3 protein results from TCRdb running MiXCR on the multiplex PCR reads. The sample carries some 500,000 distinct CDR3 sequences, around 22% recorded once. The chain couples TRBV5-8 to TRBJ1-5; D unclear. The TCR sequence derives from a woman between 25 and 40 years old with Graves' ophthalmopathy. Material: blood. The CDR3 reads CASSVNQHF. CDR3 DNA: TGTGCCAGCAGCGTCAACCAGCATTTT. The full variable domain, its missing parts supplied by reference TRBV5-8 and TRBJ1-5, is EAGVTQSPTHLIKTRGQQATLRCSPISGHTSVYWYQQALGLGLQFLLWYDEGEERNRGNFPPRFSGRQFPNYSSELNVNALELEDSALYLCASSVNQHFGDGTRLSIL.